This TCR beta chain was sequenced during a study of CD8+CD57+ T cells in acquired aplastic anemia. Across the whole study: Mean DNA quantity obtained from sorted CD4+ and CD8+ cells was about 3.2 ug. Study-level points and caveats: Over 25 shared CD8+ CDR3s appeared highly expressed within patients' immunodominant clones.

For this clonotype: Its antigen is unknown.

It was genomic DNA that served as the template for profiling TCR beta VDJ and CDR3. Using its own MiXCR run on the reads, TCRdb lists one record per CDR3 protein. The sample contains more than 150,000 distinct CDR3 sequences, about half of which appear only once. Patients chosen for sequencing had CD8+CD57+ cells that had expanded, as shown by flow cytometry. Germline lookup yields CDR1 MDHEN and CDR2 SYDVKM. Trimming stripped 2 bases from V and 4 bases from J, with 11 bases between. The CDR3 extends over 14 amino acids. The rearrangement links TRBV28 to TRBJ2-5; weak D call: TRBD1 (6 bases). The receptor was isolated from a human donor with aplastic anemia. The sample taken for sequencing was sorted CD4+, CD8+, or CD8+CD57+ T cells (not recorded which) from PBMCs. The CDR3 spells CASSLGQILETQYF. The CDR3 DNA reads TGTGCCAGCAGTTTAGGACAGATTTTAGAGACCCAGTACTTC.